This T cell receptor beta chain came from a study of blood T cell repertoires in COVID-19. Whole-study context: The origin of the acute and convalescent COVID-19 samples was the United States, Italy and Spain. T cells, B-cell-depleted T cells, or PBMCs supplied cDNA or gDNA.

Per the original methods: The authors estimated nucleated cell counts from reference gene primer amplification. Sequencing used immunoSEQ multiplex PCR; TCRdb keeps in-frame clones, though not all of them. V, J and clone size derive from that table, while D and trimming were established from the DNA sequence. Among about 160,000 clones listed, around 85% were seen once. This clone was seen just once. Unmatched junction bases numbered 10, after V lost 0 bases and J lost 2 bases. This CDR3 comprises 18 residues. Germline-derived CDR1 and CDR2 are SGHNT and YYREEE (reference sequence). The chain is built from TRBV5-4 and TRBJ1-4; 7 bases align to TRBD1. The source material was peripheral blood. The origin of this receptor is a human donor with acute or convalescent COVID-19. The donor label of this sample is uncertain. This CDR3 is CASSLVQGTWGTNEKLFF. The CDR3 coding sequence is TGTGCCAGCAGCTTGGTACAGGGGACATGGGGCACTAATGAAAAACTGTTTTTT. The complete variable domain, with remaining parts taken from reference TRBV5-4 and TRBJ1-4, reads ETGVTQSPTHLIKTRGQQVTLRCSSQSGHNTVSWYQQALGQGPQFIFQYYREEENGRGNFPPRFSGLQFPNYSSELNVNALELDDSALYLCASSLVQGTWGTNEKLFFGSGTQLSVL.